Listed here are 29 T cell receptor beta chains from one sample, sequenced in a study of Ad26.COV2.S vaccination and SARS-CoV-2 variants. Clones were sequenced by immunoSEQ multiplex PCR, and TCRdb holds only the in-frame ones, with some missing. Of around 100,000 clones listed, approximately 82% are singletons. The material was peripheral blood, obtained after recovery from COVID-19. The receptors stem from a human donor who had recovered from COVID-19.

This chain uses TRBV6-5 with TRBJ2-7, with a tentative D call TRBD2 (6 bases). Trimming shortened V by 5 bases and J by 3 bases, and 8 bases separated the two germline ends. Germline CDR1 reads MNHEY; CDR2 reads SVGAGI. The length of the CDR3 is 12 residues. The CDR3 is CASSQTSYEQYF. CDR3 coding DNA: TGTGCCAGCAGTCAGACTAGCTACGAGCAGTACTTC.

The chain links TRBV11-2 to TRBJ2-7; D is unresolved. This CDR3 is built from 17 residues. V was shortened by 2 bases and J by 5 bases, with 22 bases between the two germline ends. CDR1 SGHAT and CDR2 FQNNGV come from the germline V gene. The CDR3 DNA is TGTGCCAGCAGCTTATGGGAAGGGCGGCCCCCTAGGAACGAGCAGTACTTC. It translates to CASSLWEGRPPRNEQYF.

The chain has TRBV4-3 and TRBJ1-1; D is ambiguous. Germline CDR1 is LGHNA and CDR2 is YSLEER. The V end was cut by 3 bases, the J end by 2 bases, with 1 base between. The CDR3 is made up of 11 amino acids. CDR3 protein: CASSHNTEAFF. In DNA form, the CDR3 reads TGCGCCAGCAGCCACAACACTGAAGCTTTCTTT.

The rearrangement uses TRBV7-2 and TRBJ2-2, with a weak D call TRBD1 (5 bases). Trimming shortened V by 1 base and J by 5 bases, and 11 bases separated the two germline ends. The CDR3 totals 15 residues. Germline V gene sequence: CDR1 SGHTA, CDR2 FQGNSA. CDR3 residues: CASSLGQLKTGELFF. CDR3 coding DNA: TGTGCCAGCAGCTTAGGACAGCTGAAAACCGGGGAGCTGTTTTTT.

The V call is TRBV4-1, the J call TRBJ2-7; possible D gene TRBD2, 6 bases. Trimming removed 0 bases from V and 0 bases from J, with 12 bases in between. Germline-derived CDR1 and CDR2 are MGHRA and YSYEKL. The CDR3 runs to 16 residues. CDR3 sequence: CASSQEFRTNSYEQYF. For the CDR3, the DNA is TGCGCCAGCAGCCAAGAGTTCAGGACTAACTCCTACGAGCAGTACTTC.

This chain uses TRBV28 with TRBJ2-7; tentative D call: TRBD1 (5 bases). The CDR3 runs 12 residues. Germline values: CDR1 MDHEN, CDR2 SYDVKM. V was cut by 3 bases and J by 6 bases, with 9 bases left in between. CDR3 in amino acids: CASSFSRGEQYF. CDR3 DNA sequence: TGTGCCAGCAGTTTTTCTAGGGGCGAGCAGTACTTC.

The chain has TRBV7-9 and TRBJ1-2, with D perhaps TRBD1 (6 bases). Trimming took off 2 bases at V and 0 bases at J, with 16 bases between the two ends. The length of the CDR3 is 17 residues. CDR1 SEHNR and CDR2 FQNEAQ come from the germline V gene (reference sequence). CDR3 residues: CASSLTLPQGTNYGYTF. The CDR3 DNA is TGTGCCAGCAGCTTAACTCTACCCCAGGGGACTAACTATGGCTACACCTTC.

The chain links TRBV12-3 or TRBV12-4 to TRBJ1-1; TRBD1 is a possible D gene (6 bases). V dropped 6 bases and J dropped 1 base, with 9 bases sitting between them. CDR3 size: 13 residues. Here the CDR3 DNA reads TGTGCCAGCAGGCGACAGGAGAACACTGAAGCTTTCTTT. Translating gives CASRRQENTEAFF.

This chain uses TRBV6-2 or TRBV6-3 with TRBJ2-1; possibly TRBD2 for D (6 bases). The germline V and J ends were trimmed by 2 bases and 0 bases, with 14 bases remaining between them. The CDR3 has 17 residues. Per the germline V gene, CDR1 is MNHEY and CDR2 is SVGEGT. In DNA, the CDR3 is TGTGCCAGCAGTTACCCTTCTAGCGTACTCTCCTACAATGAGCAGTTCTTC. Its translation is CASSYPSSVLSYNEQFF.

The chain recombines TRBV28 with TRBJ1-2; TRBD1 matches at 7 bases. This CDR3 spans 13 amino acids. After removal of 6 bases from V and 2 bases from J, the junction contained 3 bases not matched to a gene. The germline V gene encodes CDR1 MDHEN and CDR2 SYDVKM. The CDR3: CASRVDRNYGYTF. CDR3 DNA: TGTGCCAGCAGGGTGGACAGGAACTATGGCTACACCTTC.

This clone appeared a few times. The rearrangement joins TRBV7-9 to TRBJ2-7; D is possibly TRBD2 (6 bases). The length of the CDR3 is 14 residues. V gave up 3 bases and J gave up 5 bases, with 14 bases separating them. Per the germline V gene, CDR1 is SEHNR and CDR2 is FQNEAQ (reference sequence). The DNA for the CDR3 is TGTGCCAGCAGCTTCTCCGGGAGAGAGAACGAGCAGTACTTC. Protein: CASSFSGRENEQYF.

This chain joins TRBV6-2 or TRBV6-3 and TRBJ2-7, with 9 bases fitting TRBD2. There are 16 residues in the CDR3. V lost 0 bases to trimming and J lost 0 bases; unmatched junction nucleotides: 3. Per germline, CDR1 MNHEY and CDR2 SVGEGT. The chain's CDR3 is CASSYSRTSVSYEQYF. In DNA, the CDR3 is TGTGCCAGCAGTTACTCTCGGACTAGCGTCTCCTACGAGCAGTACTTC.

On this clone itself: Different DNA sequences within this sample yield the same CDR3. The chain uses TRBV11-2 and TRBJ2-7; 7 bases match TRBD2. CDR1 is SGHAT and CDR2 is FQNNGV in the germline V gene. V lost 3 bases, J lost 4 bases, and 15 bases stayed unmatched. The CDR3 length is 17 residues. The CDR3 nucleotides are TGTGCCAGCAGCTTTGGGAGGGGTGGGGCCGTCCTATACGAGCAGTACTTC. Amino acids: CASSFGRGGAVLYEQYF.

The CDR3 DNA sequence: TGTGCCAGCTCACCGCGGGCAAATAGCGGGAATGAGCAGTTCTTC. It translates to CASSPRANSGNEQFF. This chain links TRBV18 with TRBJ2-1, with TRBD2 matching over 7 bases. The germline CDR1 and CDR2 sequences are KGHSH and LQKENI. The J segment lost 7 bases and the V segment lost 3 bases, leaving 9 bases of the junction unmatched. The CDR3 is 15 residues long.

V is TRBV7-3 and J is TRBJ2-3; 7 positions agree with TRBD2. This CDR3 has 13 amino acids. V trimming: 5 bases; J trimming: 7 bases; junction bases outside the gene matches: 6. CDR1 and CDR2 (germline): SGHTA, FQGTGA. CDR3 DNA sequence: TGTGCCAGCAGCGGGGAACTAGCGTATACGCAGTATTTT. Translating it yields CASSGELAYTQYF.

This chain joins TRBV2 and TRBJ2-2; D tentatively reads TRBD1 or TRBD2 (5 bases each). There are 16 residues in the CDR3. With 7 bases removed from V and 1 base from J, the gap between germline ends came to 16 bases. Per the germline V gene, CDR1 is SNHLY and CDR2 is FYNNEI. DNA of the CDR3: TGTGCCAGCACGGGACGTATAAGCGGGAACACCGGGGAGCTGTTTTTT. It specifies CASTGRISGNTGELFF.

The V call is TRBV3-1 (or the pseudogene TRBV3-2), the J call TRBJ2-5; no reliable D call. Trimming removed 3 bases at V and 1 base at J, with 9 bases between. This CDR3 spans 14 amino acids. Germline V gene lookup returns CDR1 LGHDT and CDR2 YNNKEL (reference sequence). The CDR3 protein is CASSHRSPQETQYF. CDR3 DNA sequence: TGTGCCAGCAGCCATCGTAGCCCCCAAGAGACCCAGTACTTC.

This chain joins TRBV4-1 and TRBJ2-1, with TRBD1 as a possible D gene (5 bases). The CDR3 runs 11 residues. Germline V gene data show CDR1 as MGHRA and CDR2 as YSYEKL. Trimming took 2 bases from V and 9 from J, leaving 5 bases between them. CDR3 in amino acids: CASSQQGEQFF. CDR3 coding DNA: TGCGCCAGCAGCCAACAGGGTGAGCAGTTCTTC.

V gene TRBV7-7 combines with J gene TRBJ1-3, with D hard to call. The CDR3 totals 17 residues. V was pared by 1 base and J by 0 bases, with 13 bases between. CDR1 is SSHAT and CDR2 is FNYEAQ in the germline V gene (reference sequence). The CDR3 loop reads CASSLGGRANSGNTIYF. In nucleotides, the CDR3 is TGTGCCAGCAGCTTAGGAGGAAGGGCAAACTCTGGAAACACCATATATTTT.

The CDR3 is CASSRLGTGSYEQYF. The CDR3 coding sequence is TGTGCCAGCAGCCGATTAGGGACCGGATCCTACGAGCAGTACTTC. The chain recombines TRBV5-6 with TRBJ2-7; possibly TRBD1 or TRBD2 for D (5 bases each). The CDR3 consists of 15 residues. The ends were cut back, 4 bases at V and 1 base at J, with 15 bases in the middle. Germline CDR1 is SGHDT and CDR2 is YYEEEE.

DNA of the CDR3: TGTGCCAGCAGCTTAGTGACCAAAAACATTCAGTACTTC. Residues: CASSLVTKNIQYF. The chain carries TRBV7-2 and TRBJ2-4; no clear D gene. The CDR3 length is 13 residues. The V gene's germline CDR1 is SGHTA and CDR2 FQGNSA. V was pared by 1 base and J by 2 bases, with 3 bases between. Supplemented by reference TRBV7-2 and TRBJ2-4, the full variable domain reads GAGVSQSPSNKVTEKGKDVELRCDPISGHTALYWYRQSLGQGLEFLIYFQGNSAPDKSGLPSDRFSAERTGGSVSTLTIQRTQQEDSAVYLCASSLVTKNIQYFGAGTRLSVL.

The chain couples TRBV7-9 to TRBJ1-2; possible D gene TRBD1, 5 bases. There are 15 residues in the CDR3. Germline loops: CDR1 SEHNR, CDR2 FQNEAQ (reference sequence). V lost 7 bases and J lost 7, with 22 bases in between. Here the CDR3 DNA reads TGTGCCAGCACCTCATTTCAGGGTCAGGAGCGTGGCTACACCTTC. It yields the protein CASTSFQGQERGYTF.

The rearrangement joins TRBV20-1 to TRBJ2-7, with no clear D. Trimming shortened V by 2 bases and J by 6 bases, and 8 bases separated the two germline ends. The germline V gene encodes CDR1 DFQATT and CDR2 SNEGSKA (reference sequence). CDR3 length: 11 amino acids. For the CDR3, the DNA is TGCAGTGCTAGATTATTAGCCGAGCAGTACTTC. Protein sequence: CSARLLAEQYF.

The CDR3 coding sequence is TGTGCCAGCAGCTTGACAGGGAACACCGGGGAGCTGTTTTTT. This sequence encodes CASSLTGNTGELFF. V usage is TRBV7-9 and J usage is TRBJ2-2; D is perhaps TRBD1 (6 bases). V lost 3 bases and J lost 1, with 6 bases in between. The CDR3 consists of 14 residues. Germline lookup yields CDR1 SEHNR and CDR2 FQNEAQ (reference sequence).

J is TRBJ2-2 and V is TRBV5-1; maybe TRBD2 (6 bases). V lost 4 bases to trimming and J lost 9 bases, with 13 bases between them. The germline CDR1 and CDR2 sequences are SGHRS and YFSETQ. CDR3 length equals 13 residues. CDR3 coding DNA: TGCGCCAGCAGCAGGACTACGGGCCGGGAGCTGTTTTTT. Amino acid sequence: CASSRTTGRELFF.

The rearrangement links TRBV27 to TRBJ2-1, with no clear D. The CDR3 extends over 16 amino acids. The germline V gene has CDR1 MNHEY and CDR2 SMNVEV (reference sequence). V dropped 3 bases and J dropped 0 bases, with 12 bases sitting between them. In DNA form, the CDR3 reads TGTGCCAGCAGTTTGGGCCCTCCGAGCTCCTACAATGAGCAGTTCTTC. It translates to CASSLGPPSSYNEQFF.

This chain connects TRBV7-2 to TRBJ1-3, with 7 bases matching TRBD1. J was trimmed by 3 bases and V by 5 bases; bases with no gene match: 13. The CDR3 runs 17 residues. In germline, CDR1 is SGHTA, CDR2 FQGNSA. The CDR3 loop is CASSPGQTPIRGNTIYF. CDR3 sequence (DNA): TGTGCCAGCAGCCCGGGACAGACACCAATACGTGGAAACACCATATATTTT.

The V gene is TRBV7-9, the J gene TRBJ1-2; D is uncertain. Germline loops: CDR1 SEHNR, CDR2 FQNEAQ (reference sequence). V dropped 0 bases and J dropped 5 bases, with 10 bases sitting between them. This CDR3 region has 14 residues. CDR3 nucleotide sequence: TGTGCCAGCAGCTTAGCCATGGACGGGTATGGCTACACCTTC. Its translation: CASSLAMDGYGYTF.

The chain is built from TRBV5-1 and TRBJ1-1; the D gene is possibly TRBD1 (5 bases). The CDR3 loop spans 15 amino acids. V was cut by 0 bases and J by 1 base, with 10 bases left in between. Germline loops: CDR1 SGHRS, CDR2 YFSETQ. In nucleotides, the CDR3 is TGCGCCAGCAGCTTGGCCAGCAGGGCGAACACTGAAGCTTTCTTT. It is translated as CASSLASRANTEAFF.